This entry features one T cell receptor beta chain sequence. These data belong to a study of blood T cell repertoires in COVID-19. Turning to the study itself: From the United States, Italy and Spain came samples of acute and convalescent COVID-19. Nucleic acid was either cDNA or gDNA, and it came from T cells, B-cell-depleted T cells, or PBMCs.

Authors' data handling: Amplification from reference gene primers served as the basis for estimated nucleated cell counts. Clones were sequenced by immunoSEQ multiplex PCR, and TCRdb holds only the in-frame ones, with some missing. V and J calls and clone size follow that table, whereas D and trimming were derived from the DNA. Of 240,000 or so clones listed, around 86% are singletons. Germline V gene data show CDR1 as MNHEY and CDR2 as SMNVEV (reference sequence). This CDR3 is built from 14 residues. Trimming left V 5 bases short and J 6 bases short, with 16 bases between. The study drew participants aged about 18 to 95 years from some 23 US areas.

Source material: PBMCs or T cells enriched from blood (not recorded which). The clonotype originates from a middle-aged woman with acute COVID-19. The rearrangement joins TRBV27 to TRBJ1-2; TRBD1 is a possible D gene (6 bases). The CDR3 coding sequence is TGTGCCAGCAGTGCACAGGGAATTTGGGATGGCTACACCTTC. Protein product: CASSAQGIWDGYTF.